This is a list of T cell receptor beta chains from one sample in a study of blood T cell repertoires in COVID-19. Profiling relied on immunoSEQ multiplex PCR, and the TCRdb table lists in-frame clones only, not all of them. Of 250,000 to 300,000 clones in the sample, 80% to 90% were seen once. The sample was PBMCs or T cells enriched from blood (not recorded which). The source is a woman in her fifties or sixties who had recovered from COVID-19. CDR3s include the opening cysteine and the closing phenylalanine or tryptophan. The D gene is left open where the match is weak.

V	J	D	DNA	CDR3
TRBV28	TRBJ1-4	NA	TGTGCCAGCACCCCCGGGGGGGGCGGTAATGAAAAACTGTTTTTT	CASTPGGGGNEKLFF
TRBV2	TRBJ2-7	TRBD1	TGTGCCAGCAGTCGGACAGGGGGCGGGTACGAGCAGTACTTC	CASSRTGGGYEQYF
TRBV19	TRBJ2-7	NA	TGTGCCAGTTCCTTTCAGGGCATGGGGGGCGAGCAGTACTTC	CASSFQGMGGEQYF
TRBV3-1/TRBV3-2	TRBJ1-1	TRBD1	TGTGCCAGCAGCGGGACAGGGTTGAACACTGAAGCTTTCTTT	CASSGTGLNTEAFF
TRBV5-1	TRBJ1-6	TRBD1	TGCGCCAGCAGCACCGGGACAGGGAGGTTGAATTCACCCCTCCACTTT	CASSTGTGRLNSPLHF
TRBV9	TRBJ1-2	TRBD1	TGTGCCAGCAGCGTTGGACAGGGCGGCTATGGCTACACCTTC	CASSVGQGGYGYTF
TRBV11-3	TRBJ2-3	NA	TGTGCCAGCAGCCCCTCGCGGGGAGGAGATACGCAGTATTTT	CASSPSRGGDTQYF
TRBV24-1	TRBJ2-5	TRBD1	TGTGCCACCAGTGTTCCGGGACAGGATCAAGAGACCCAGTACTTC	CATSVPGQDQETQYF
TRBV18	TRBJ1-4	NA	TGTGCCAGCCAGAGGGATGGGAGTGAAAAACTGTTTTTT	CASQRDGSEKLFF
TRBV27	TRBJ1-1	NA	TGTGCCAGCAGTCCATGGACGGACATGAACACTGAAGCTTTCTTT	CASSPWTDMNTEAFF